This record looks at one TCR beta chain sequence and its context. This clonotype has more than one count but fewer than ten. No cognate antigen has been identified for it. Within one base of it there is no much larger clone, and no base qualities were kept. The library was obtained by PCR. Sequenced on an Illumina HiSeq 2500. To normalize quantification of the TCRbeta repertoire, the TCR libraries were built with molecular barcoding that relied on unique molecular identifiers. TCRdb's own reprocessing of the public reads used fastp at Q25 and MiXCR and kept productive beta chains. Each entry merges the rows of one CDR3 protein and shows their most common DNA and genes. For this sample there are approximately 47,000 distinct CDR3 sequences; about 50% appear just once. Approximately 38% of the sample is held by the ten biggest clonotypes. Reading the germline V gene gives CDR1 ENHRY and CDR2 SYGVKD. Trimming takes 2 bases from V and 7 bases from J, and the germline ends sit 17 bases apart. The CDR3 holds 15 amino acids from the cysteine to the phenylalanine. Here the CDR3 DNA is all that survives: 45 bases in frame from base 1.

The treatment or condition label of this sample denotes: allogeneic hematopoietic cell transplantation with graft depleted of TCRalphabeta T cells and CD19 B cells. The transplant recipients were children given TCRalphabeta/CD19-depleted allogeneic hematopoietic cell grafts. The data derive from a study of T-cell reconstitution after alpha-beta-depleted transplantation in children (dated by TCRdb to about 2016). As for the study more broadly: The study quantitatively tracked T-cell immune reconstitution after TCRalphabeta/CD19-depleted allogeneic hematopoietic cell transplantation in children using TCR repertoire profiling.

Broad study findings and their caveats: The apparently early recovery of alphabetaT-cell counts about two months after transplant reportedly depended on only several hundred rapidly expanded clones that came from non-depleted graft cells. Over subsequent months, a decline in hyperexpanded clone frequencies was noted, and after one year, T-cell counts and TCRbeta diversity were mostly ascribed to newly produced T cells. In some patients, high TCRbeta diversity at day 60 was attributed to recipient T cells and intrathymic progenitors that had survived conditioning.

Recombination connected TRBV10-3 to TRBJ1-2; TRBD1 is a weak D gene call, 6 bases matching. Sequences were derived from peripheral blood, sampled before TCRalphabeta/CD19-depleted stem cell transplant. The TCR sequence derives from a boy less than two years old with SCID, due to receive a stem cell transplant. The sequenced DNA: TGTGCCATCAGTGAGCCCTCAACAGGGTACGGTGGCTACACCTTC. Its product reads: CAISEPSTGYGGYTF.